This is a list of T cell receptor beta chains from one sample in a study of blood T cell repertoires in COVID-19. The protocol was immunoSEQ multiplex PCR, while the TCRdb copy is restricted to in-frame clones and leaves out a portion. The repertoire holds 450,000 or so clones, with 90% as singletons. The sequencing input was PBMCs or T cells enriched from blood (not recorded which). Receptor source: a man aged 18 to 29 who had recovered from COVID-19. CDR3s include the opening cysteine and the closing phenylalanine or tryptophan. A D gene is named only where the DNA matches it firmly. Only part of the rows carry a size: once, few, many, or a class if the clone is expanded.

d_gene	len	v_gene	j_gene	abundance	CDR3aa	CDR3nt
TRBD1	14	TRBV5-4	TRBJ1-6	NA	CASRAGTGDSPLHF	TGTGCCAGCAGAGCCGGGACAGGGGATTCACCCCTCCACTTT
NA	13	TRBV11-3	TRBJ1-1	NA	CASSPDMNTEAFF	TGTGCCAGCAGCCCAGACATGAACACTGAAGCTTTCTTT
NA	12	TRBV10-1	TRBJ1-4	NA	CASSRDREKLFF	TGCGCCAGCAGCCGAGACAGGGAAAAACTGTTTTTT
NA	14	TRBV30	TRBJ1-5	NA	CAWTGRGGNQPQHF	TGTGCCTGGACGGGCAGGGGCGGCAATCAGCCCCAGCATTTT
NA	14	TRBV2	TRBJ2-7	NA	CASSPTVTPNEQYF	TGTGCCAGCAGTCCCACAGTTACTCCCAACGAGCAGTACTTC
NA	11	TRBV28	TRBJ1-1	NA	CASSLTERAFF	TGTGCCAGCAGTTTAACCGAGAGAGCTTTCTTT
TRBD2	16	TRBV11-1	TRBJ2-7	NA	CASSATGTSGRYEQYF	TGTGCCAGCAGCGCCACCGGGACTAGCGGGAGATACGAGCAGTACTTC
TRBD1	15	TRBV27	TRBJ2-3	NA	CASKTRDRPTDTQYF	TGTGCCAGCAAGACCCGGGACAGACCCACAGATACGCAGTATTTT
NA	14	TRBV24-1	TRBJ2-6	NA	CATSASSGANVLTF	TGTGCCACCAGTGCGAGCTCTGGGGCCAACGTCCTGACTTTC
NA	14	TRBV27	TRBJ1-5	NA	CASSEQGTNQPQHF	TGTGCCAGCAGTGAACAGGGTACCAATCAGCCCCAGCATTTT
NA	11	TRBV20-1	TRBJ1-1	NA	CSARADTEAFF	TGCAGTGCTAGAGCGGACACTGAAGCTTTCTTT
NA	14	TRBV15	TRBJ2-5	NA	CATSNRGGSETQYF	TGTGCCACCAGCAACAGGGGGGGATCGGAGACCCAGTACTTC
NA	11	TRBV20-1	TRBJ1-2	NA	CSARAPGGYTF	TGCAGTGCTAGGGCCCCAGGCGGCTACACCTTC
NA	16	TRBV2	TRBJ1-2	NA	CASTILGLIIRYGYTF	TGTGCCAGCACGATTTTGGGCCTTATAATACGCTATGGCTACACCTTC
NA	13	TRBV5-8	TRBJ1-1	NA	CASSLSVNTEAFF	TGTGCCAGCAGCTTGTCAGTGAACACTGAAGCTTTCTTT
NA	16	TRBV5-1	TRBJ2-3	NA	CASSSTGIPSTDTQYF	TGCGCCAGCAGCTCAACCGGGATTCCTTCTACAGATACGCAGTATTTT
NA	13	TRBV6-5	TRBJ1-2	few	CASSYAYLYGYTF	TGTGCCAGCAGTTATGCGTATCTCTATGGCTACACCTTC
NA	13	TRBV6-4	TRBJ1-2	NA	CASSDTIGYGYTF	TGTGCCAGCAGTGACACAATTGGCTATGGCTACACCTTC
NA	13	TRBV3-1/TRBV3-2	TRBJ1-1	NA	CASSPSGHHMAFF	TGTGCCAGCAGCCCCTCGGGACATCATATGGCTTTCTTT
NA	13	TRBV19	TRBJ1-6	NA	CASSRQVYFPLHF	TGTGCCAGTAGCAGACAGGTGTATTTTCCCCTCCACTTT
TRBD1	18	TRBV6-1	TRBJ1-5	NA	CASSDGTALWISNQPQHF	TGTGCCAGCAGTGATGGGACAGCCTTATGGATTAGCAATCAGCCCCAGCATTTT
NA	13	TRBV18	TRBJ1-4	NA	CASSPTTQGGLFF	TGTGCCAGCTCACCGACGACCCAGGGTGGGCTGTTTTTT
NA	12	TRBV10-3	TRBJ1-5	NA	CAISEGGEPQHF	TGTGCCATCAGTGAGGGCGGGGAGCCCCAGCATTTT
TRBD1	14	TRBV3-1/TRBV3-2	TRBJ1-1	NA	CASSHSDRDTEAFF	TGTGCCAGCAGCCACTCGGACAGGGACACTGAAGCTTTCTTT
NA	13	TRBV3-1/TRBV3-2	TRBJ1-1	NA	CASSQRGRAEAFF	TGTGCCAGCAGCCAAAGGGGCAGGGCTGAAGCTTTCTTT
NA	12	TRBV10-3	TRBJ1-1	NA	CAITTAGPEAFF	TGTGCCATCACGACCGCAGGGCCTGAAGCTTTCTTT
NA	12	TRBV6-5	TRBJ2-2	NA	CASSLNTGELFF	TGTGCCAGCAGTCTGAACACCGGGGAGCTGTTTTTT
TRBD1	15	TRBV19	TRBJ1-2	NA	CASSAQAGQVYGYTF	TGTGCCAGTAGTGCCCAGGCGGGACAGGTCTATGGCTACACCTTC
TRBD1	15	TRBV28	TRBJ2-5	NA	CASSLWSGGRETQYF	TGTGCCAGCAGTTTATGGTCAGGGGGCAGAGAGACCCAGTACTTC
TRBD1	14	TRBV29-1	TRBJ1-1	NA	CSVLGDSWHTEAFF	TGCAGCGTTCTCGGGGACAGTTGGCACACTGAAGCTTTCTTT
TRBD2	18	TRBV7-9	TRBJ2-7	few	CASSPRGLAGEGSYEQYF	TGTGCCAGCAGCCCGAGGGGACTAGCGGGAGAAGGGTCCTACGAGCAGTACTTC
TRBD2	14	TRBV3-1/TRBV3-2	TRBJ2-7	NA	CASSQGRGTDEQYF	TGTGCCAGCAGCCAAGGGCGGGGGACTGACGAGCAGTACTTC
TRBD1	19	TRBV6-1	TRBJ1-5	once	CASSGALSLDRGVNQPQHF	TGTGCCAGCAGTGGGGCCCTGTCCTTGGACAGGGGCGTCAATCAGCCCCAGCATTTT